This record looks at one TCR beta chain sequence and its context. As yet, its antigen is unknown. The data were obtained in a study of blood T cells in healthy people across ages. Study-wide results and limits: Naive T cell percentage and TCR beta diversity correlated strongly. Researchers judged that diversity estimates from one million T cells fell short of true values.

A second about 7 to 12 cycle PCR used barcoded and J-beta primers. TCRdb ran MiXCR on the 5' RACE reads and lists one entry per CDR3 protein. The sample lists some 1,000,000 distinct CDR3 sequences, approximately 25% occurring once. Trimming took off 2 bases at V and 11 bases at J, with 9 bases between the two ends. The CDR3 consists of 12 residues. Looked up from germline, CDR1 is SGHDN and CDR2 is FVKESK. These data also formed part of another study, on T cells of mothers and their children.

This sequence originates from a girl aged 2 to 9 in good health. This chain links TRBV14 with TRBJ1-4; the D is unclear. Specimen: blood. The CDR3 region is CASSQPPGKLFF. In DNA, the CDR3 is TGTGCCAGCAGCCAACCGCCGGGGAAACTGTTTTTT.